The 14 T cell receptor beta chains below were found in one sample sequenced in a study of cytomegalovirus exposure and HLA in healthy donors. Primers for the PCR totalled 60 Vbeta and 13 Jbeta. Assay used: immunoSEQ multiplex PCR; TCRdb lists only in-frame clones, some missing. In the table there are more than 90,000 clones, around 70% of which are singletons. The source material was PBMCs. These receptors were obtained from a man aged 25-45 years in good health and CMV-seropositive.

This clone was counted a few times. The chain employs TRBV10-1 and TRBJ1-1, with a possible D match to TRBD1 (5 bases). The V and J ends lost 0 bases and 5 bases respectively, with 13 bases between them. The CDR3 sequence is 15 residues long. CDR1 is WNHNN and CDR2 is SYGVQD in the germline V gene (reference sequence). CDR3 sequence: CASSESVGAMTEAFF. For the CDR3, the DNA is TGCGCCAGCAGTGAGTCTGTAGGGGCGATGACTGAAGCTTTCTTT.

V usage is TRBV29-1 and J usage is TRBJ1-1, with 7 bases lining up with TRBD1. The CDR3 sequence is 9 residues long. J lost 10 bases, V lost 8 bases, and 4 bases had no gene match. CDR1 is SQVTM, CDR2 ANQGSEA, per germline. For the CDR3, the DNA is TGCAGCCCAGGGGACAGAGCTTTCTTT. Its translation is CSPGDRAFF. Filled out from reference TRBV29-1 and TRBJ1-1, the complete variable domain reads SAVISQKPSRDICQRGTSLTIQCQVDSQVTMMFWYRQQPGQSLTLIATANQGSEATYESGFVIDKFPISRPNLTFSTLTVSNMSPEDSSIYLCSPGDRAFFGQGTRLTVV.

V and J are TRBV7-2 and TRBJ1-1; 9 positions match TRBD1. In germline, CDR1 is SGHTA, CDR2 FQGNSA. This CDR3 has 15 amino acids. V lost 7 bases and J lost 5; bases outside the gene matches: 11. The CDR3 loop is CASTRQGGSRTEAFF. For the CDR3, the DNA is TGTGCCAGCACAAGACAGGGGGGGAGCAGGACTGAAGCTTTCTTT. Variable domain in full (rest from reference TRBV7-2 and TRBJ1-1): GAGVSQSPSNKVTEKGKDVELRCDPISGHTALYWYRQSLGQGLEFLIYFQGNSAPDKSGLPSDRFSAERTGGSVSTLTIQRTQQEDSAVYLCASTRQGGSRTEAFFGQGTRLTVV.

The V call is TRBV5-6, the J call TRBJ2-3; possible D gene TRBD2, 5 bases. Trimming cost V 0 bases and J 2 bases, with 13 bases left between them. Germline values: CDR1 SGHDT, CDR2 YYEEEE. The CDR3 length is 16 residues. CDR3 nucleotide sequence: TGTGCCAGCAGCTTGGCGGTGGGGAGTCCCACAGATACGCAGTATTTT. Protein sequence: CASSLAVGSPTDTQYF.

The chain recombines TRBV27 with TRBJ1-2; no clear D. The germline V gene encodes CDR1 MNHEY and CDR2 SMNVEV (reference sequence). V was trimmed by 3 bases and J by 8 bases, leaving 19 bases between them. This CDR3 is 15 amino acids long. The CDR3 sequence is CASSFENAGRGGYTF. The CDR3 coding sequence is TGTGCCAGCAGTTTCGAGAACGCGGGGAGAGGGGGCTACACCTTC.

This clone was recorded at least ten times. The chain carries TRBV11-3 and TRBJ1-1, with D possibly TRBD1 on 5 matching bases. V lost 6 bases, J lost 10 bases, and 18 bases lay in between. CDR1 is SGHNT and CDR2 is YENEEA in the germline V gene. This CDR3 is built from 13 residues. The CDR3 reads CASRSGTSGVAFF. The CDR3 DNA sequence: TGTGCCAGCAGATCGGGAACATCGGGGGTAGCTTTCTTT. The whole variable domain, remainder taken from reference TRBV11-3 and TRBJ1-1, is EAGVVQSPRYKIIEKKQPVAFWCNPISGHNTLYWYLQNLGQGPELLIRYENEEAVDDSQLPKDRFSAERLKGVDSTLKIQPAELGDSAVYLCASRSGTSGVAFFGQGTRLTVV.

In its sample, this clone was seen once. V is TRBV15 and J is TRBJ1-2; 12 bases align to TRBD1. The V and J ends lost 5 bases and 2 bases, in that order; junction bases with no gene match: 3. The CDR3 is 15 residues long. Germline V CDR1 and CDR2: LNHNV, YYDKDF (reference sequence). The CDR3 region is CATSAGQGANYGYTF. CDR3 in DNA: TGTGCCACCAGCGCGGGACAGGGGGCAAACTATGGCTACACCTTC.

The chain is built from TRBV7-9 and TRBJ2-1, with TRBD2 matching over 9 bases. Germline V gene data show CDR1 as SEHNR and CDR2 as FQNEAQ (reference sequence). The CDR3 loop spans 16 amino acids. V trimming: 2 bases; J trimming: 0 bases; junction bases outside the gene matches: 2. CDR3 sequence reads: CASSLFSGSSYNEQFF. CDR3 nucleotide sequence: TGTGCCAGCAGCTTATTTAGCGGGAGCTCCTACAATGAGCAGTTCTTC.

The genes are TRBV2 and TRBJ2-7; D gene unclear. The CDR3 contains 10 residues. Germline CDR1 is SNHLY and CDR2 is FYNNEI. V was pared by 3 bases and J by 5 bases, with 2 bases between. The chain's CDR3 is CASSDNEQYF. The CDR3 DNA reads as TGTGCCAGCAGTGATAACGAGCAGTACTTC.

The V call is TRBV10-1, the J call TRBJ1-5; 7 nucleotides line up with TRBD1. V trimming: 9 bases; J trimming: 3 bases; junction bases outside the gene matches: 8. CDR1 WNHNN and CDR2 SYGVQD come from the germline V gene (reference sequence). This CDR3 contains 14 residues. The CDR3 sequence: CASIQGNINQPQHF. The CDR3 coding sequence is TGCGCCAGTATACAGGGGAACATCAATCAGCCCCAGCATTTT.

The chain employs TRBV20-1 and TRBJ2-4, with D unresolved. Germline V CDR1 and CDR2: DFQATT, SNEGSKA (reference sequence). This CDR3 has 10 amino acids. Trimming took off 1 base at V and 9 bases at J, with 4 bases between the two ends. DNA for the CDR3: TGCAGTGCTAGAGGGGCCATTCAGTACTTC. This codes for CSARGAIQYF.

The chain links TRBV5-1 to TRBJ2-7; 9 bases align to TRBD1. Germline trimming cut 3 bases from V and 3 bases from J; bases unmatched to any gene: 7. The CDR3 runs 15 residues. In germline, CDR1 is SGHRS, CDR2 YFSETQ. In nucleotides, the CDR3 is TGCGCCAGCAGCTGGGACATGGACAGGGGCTACGAGCAGTACTTC. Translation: CASSWDMDRGYEQYF.

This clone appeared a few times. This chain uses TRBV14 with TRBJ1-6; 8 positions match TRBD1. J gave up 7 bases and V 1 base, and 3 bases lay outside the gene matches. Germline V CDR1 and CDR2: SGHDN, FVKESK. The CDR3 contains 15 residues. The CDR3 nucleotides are TGTGCCAGCAGCCAAGTAACAGGGGGAAATTCACCCCTCCACTTT. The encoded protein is CASSQVTGGNSPLHF.

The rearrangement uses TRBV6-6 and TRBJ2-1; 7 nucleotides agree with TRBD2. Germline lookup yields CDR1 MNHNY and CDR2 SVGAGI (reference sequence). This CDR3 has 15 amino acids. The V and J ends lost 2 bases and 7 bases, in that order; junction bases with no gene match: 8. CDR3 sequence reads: CASSYGAGVGNEQFF. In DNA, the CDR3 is TGTGCCAGCAGTTACGGCGCGGGAGTAGGGAATGAGCAGTTCTTC.